Given below is one T cell receptor (gamma chain) in context. Its antigen is unknown. At the DNA level, this CDR3 is encoded by other sequences in the same sample as well. This entry is derived from a study of Vδ1+ human thymocytes. The template was reverse-transcribed extracted RNA. Multiplex PCR used pooled V-gene forward primers and a constant-region reverse primer to amplify CDR3s. TCRdb re-processed the multiplex PCR reads via CATT. The sample lists around 30,000 gamma-chain clones, over 15% seen once, with 1.8% in the top ten. Germline trimming cut 0 bases from V and 12 bases from J; bases unmatched to any gene: 5. Looked up from germline, CDR1 is VINAFY and CDR2 is YDVSNSKD. The CDR3 is made up of 11 amino acids. Notes on the study in general: Highly polyclonal TRG and TRD repertoires with Gaussian CDR3 length distributions appeared in thymus.

The clonotype comes from a boy under two years old who had congenital heart surgery. This chain uses TRGV5 with TRGJ1 or TRGJ2. The sequenced material came from Vdelta1+ gamma-delta thymocytes from the thymus. Subset reported: FACS-sorted CD3+ TCRalphabeta- TCRVdelta1+ TCRVdelta2- thymocytes. The CDR3 nucleotides are TGTGCCACCTGGGACAGGCTAGGGAAACTCTTT. Residues: CATWDRLGKLF.